This T cell receptor beta chain emerged from a study of T-cell reconstitution after alpha-beta-depleted transplantation in children. Findings and caveats of the study: When one year had passed after transplant, most T-cell counts and diversity came from newly produced T cells.

The CDR3 is 14 amino acids. In the case of this clonotype: Its matching antigen is unknown.

Researchers prepared the TCRbeta library using unique molecular identifiers, the study reports. TCRdb reprocessed the PCR reads via MiXCR and lists one record per CDR3 protein. The data contain some 300,000 distinct CDR3 sequences, roughly 7.8% of them singletons. The source material was peripheral blood, sampled 360 days after TCRalphabeta/CD19-depleted stem cell transplant. This sequence was found in a female patient aged 2-10 years who had a stem cell transplant for Fanconi anemia, so the T cells may come from the graft donor. The gene calls are TRBV12-2 and TRBJ1-5; the table's D call of TRBD1 was not tested on the DNA. TRBV12-2 has pseudogene status. The CDR3 is CASRLGGRRQPQHF. CDR3 DNA sequence: TGTGCAAGTCGCTTGGGGGGGCGGAGGCAGCCCCAGCATTTT.